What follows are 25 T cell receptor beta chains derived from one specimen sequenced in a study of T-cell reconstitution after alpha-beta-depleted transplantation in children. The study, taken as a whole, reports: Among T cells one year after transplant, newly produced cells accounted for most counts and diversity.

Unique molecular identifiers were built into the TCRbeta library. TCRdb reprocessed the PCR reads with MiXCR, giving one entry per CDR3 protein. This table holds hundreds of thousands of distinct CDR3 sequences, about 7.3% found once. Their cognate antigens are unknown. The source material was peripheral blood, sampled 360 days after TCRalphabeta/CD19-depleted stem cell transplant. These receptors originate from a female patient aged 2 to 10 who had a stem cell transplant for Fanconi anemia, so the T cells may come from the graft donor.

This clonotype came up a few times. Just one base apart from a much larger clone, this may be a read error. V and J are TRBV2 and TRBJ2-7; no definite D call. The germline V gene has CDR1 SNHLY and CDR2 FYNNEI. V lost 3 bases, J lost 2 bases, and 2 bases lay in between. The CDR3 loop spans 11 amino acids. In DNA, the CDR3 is TGTGCCAGCAGTGACCCCTACGAGCAGTACTTC. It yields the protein CASSDPYEQYF.

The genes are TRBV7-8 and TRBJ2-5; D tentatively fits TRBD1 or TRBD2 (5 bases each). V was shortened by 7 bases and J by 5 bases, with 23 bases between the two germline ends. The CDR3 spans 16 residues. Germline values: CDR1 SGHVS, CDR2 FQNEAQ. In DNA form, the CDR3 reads TGTGCCAGCAACAACCCAGCGTGGGGACCCCAGGAGACCCAGTACTTC. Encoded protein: CASNNPAWGPQETQYF.

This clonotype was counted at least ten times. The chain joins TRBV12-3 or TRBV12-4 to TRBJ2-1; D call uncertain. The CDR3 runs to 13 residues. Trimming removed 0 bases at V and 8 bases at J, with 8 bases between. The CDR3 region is CASSLAPPHEQFF. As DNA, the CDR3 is TGTGCCAGCAGTTTAGCCCCCCCCCATGAGCAGTTCTTC.

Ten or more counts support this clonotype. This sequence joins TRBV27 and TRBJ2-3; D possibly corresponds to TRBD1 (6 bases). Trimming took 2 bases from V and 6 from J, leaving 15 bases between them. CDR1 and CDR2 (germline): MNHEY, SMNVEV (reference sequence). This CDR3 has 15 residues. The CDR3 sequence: CASSLTGGRGDTQYF. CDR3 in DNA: TGTGCCAGCAGTTTAACTGGGGGCAGAGGGGATACGCAGTATTTT.

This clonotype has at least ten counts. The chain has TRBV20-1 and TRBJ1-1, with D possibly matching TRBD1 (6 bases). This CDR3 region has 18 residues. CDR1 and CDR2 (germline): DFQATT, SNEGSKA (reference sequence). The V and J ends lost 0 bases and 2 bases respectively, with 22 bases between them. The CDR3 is CSAREGETSWGANTEAFF. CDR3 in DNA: TGCAGTGCTAGAGAGGGGGAAACAAGTTGGGGGGCTAACACTGAAGCTTTCTTT.

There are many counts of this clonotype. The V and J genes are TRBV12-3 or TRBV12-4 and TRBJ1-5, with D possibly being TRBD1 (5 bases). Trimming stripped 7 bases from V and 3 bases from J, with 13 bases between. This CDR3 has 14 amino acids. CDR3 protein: CASTATDFNQPQHF. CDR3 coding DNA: TGTGCCAGCACCGCGACAGATTTCAATCAGCCCCAGCATTTT.

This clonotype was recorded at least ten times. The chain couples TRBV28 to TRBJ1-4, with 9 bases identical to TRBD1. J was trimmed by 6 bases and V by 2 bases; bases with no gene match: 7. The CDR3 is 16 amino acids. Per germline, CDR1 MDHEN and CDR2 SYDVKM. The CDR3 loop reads CASSLSGTGNYEKLFF. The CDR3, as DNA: TGTGCCAGCAGTTTAAGCGGGACAGGGAATTATGAAAAACTGTTTTTT.

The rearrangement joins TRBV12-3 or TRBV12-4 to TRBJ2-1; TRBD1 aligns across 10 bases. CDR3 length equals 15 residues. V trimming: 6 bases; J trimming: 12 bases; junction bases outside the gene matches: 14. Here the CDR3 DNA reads TGTGCCAGCAGCTACGGGACAGGGGCCAGACAAGGGCAGTTCTTC. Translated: CASSYGTGARQGQFF.

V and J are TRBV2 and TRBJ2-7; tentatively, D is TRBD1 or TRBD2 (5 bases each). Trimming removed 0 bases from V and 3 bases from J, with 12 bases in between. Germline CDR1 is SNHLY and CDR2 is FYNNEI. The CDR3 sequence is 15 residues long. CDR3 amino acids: CASSEAGTPNYEQYF. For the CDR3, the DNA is TGTGCCAGCAGTGAAGCTGGGACGCCTAACTACGAGCAGTACTTC.

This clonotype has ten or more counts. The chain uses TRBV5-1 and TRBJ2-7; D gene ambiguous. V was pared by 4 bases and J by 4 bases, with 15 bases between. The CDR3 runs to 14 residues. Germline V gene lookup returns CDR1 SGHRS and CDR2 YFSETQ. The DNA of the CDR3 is TGCGCCAGCAGCCTATCCGCGACCGTTTACGAGCAGTACTTC. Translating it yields CASSLSATVYEQYF.

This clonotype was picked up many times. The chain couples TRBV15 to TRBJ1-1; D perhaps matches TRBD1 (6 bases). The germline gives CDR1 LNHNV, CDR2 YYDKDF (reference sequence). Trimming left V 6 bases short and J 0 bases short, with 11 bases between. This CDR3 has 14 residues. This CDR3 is CATRRDRLNTEAFF. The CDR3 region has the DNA TGTGCCACCAGGCGAGACAGGCTGAACACTGAAGCTTTCTTT.

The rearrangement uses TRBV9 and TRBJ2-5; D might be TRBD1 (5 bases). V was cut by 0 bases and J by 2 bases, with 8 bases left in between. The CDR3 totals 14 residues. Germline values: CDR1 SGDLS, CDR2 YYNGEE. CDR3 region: CASSVGQRQETQYF. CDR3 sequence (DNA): TGTGCCAGCAGCGTAGGACAGAGACAAGAGACCCAGTACTTC.

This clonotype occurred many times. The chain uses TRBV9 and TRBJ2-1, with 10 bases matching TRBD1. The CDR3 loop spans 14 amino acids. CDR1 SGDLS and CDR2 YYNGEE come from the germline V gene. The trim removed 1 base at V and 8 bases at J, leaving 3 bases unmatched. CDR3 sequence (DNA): TGTGCCAGCAGCGTAACCGGGACAGGGGATGAGCAGTTCTTC. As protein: CASSVTGTGDEQFF.

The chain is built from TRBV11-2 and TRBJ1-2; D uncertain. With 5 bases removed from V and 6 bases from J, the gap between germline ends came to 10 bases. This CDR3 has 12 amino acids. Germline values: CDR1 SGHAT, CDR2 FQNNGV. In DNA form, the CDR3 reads TGTGCCAGCAGCGCCCGGAACGATGGCTACACCTTC. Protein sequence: CASSARNDGYTF. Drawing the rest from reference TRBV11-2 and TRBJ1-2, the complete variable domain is EAGVAQSPRYKIIEKRQSVAFWCNPISGHATLYWYQQILGQGPKLLIQFQNNGVVDDSQLPKDRFSAERLKGVDSTLKIQPAKLEDSAVYLCASSARNDGYTFGSGTRLTVV.

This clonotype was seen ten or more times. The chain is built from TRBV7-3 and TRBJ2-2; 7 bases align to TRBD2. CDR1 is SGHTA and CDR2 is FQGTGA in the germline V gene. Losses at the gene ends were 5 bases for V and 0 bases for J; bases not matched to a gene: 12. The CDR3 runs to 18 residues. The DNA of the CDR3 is TGTGCCAGCAGCCAATTCCCCACGGGACTAACGAACACCGGGGAGCTGTTTTTT. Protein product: CASSQFPTGLTNTGELFF.

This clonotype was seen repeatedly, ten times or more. CDR3 sequence: CSARVAGTDTEAFF. CDR3 nucleotides: TGCAGTGCTAGAGTCGCTGGGACGGACACTGAAGCTTTCTTT. The chain joins TRBV20-1 to TRBJ1-1; possibly TRBD1 for D (5 bases). V was trimmed by 1 base and J by 3 bases, leaving 12 bases between them. Germline V gene data show CDR1 as DFQATT and CDR2 as SNEGSKA (reference sequence). The CDR3 spans 14 residues.

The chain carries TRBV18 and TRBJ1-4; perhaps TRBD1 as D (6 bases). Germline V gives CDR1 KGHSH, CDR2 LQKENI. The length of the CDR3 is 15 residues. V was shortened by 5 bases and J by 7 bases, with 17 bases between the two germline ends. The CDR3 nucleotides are TGTGCCAGCTCAATCGACAGGAGGAGAGGTGAAAAACTGTTTTTT. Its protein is CASSIDRRRGEKLFF. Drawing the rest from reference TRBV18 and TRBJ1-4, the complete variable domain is NAGVMQNPRHLVRRRGQEARLRCSPMKGHSHVYWYRQLPEEGLKFMVYLQKENIIDESGMPKERFSAEFPKEGPSILRIQQVVRGDSAAYFCASSIDRRRGEKLFFGSGTQLSVL.

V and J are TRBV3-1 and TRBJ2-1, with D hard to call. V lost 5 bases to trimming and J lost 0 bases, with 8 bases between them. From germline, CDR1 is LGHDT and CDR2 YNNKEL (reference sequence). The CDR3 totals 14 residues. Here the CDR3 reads CASSSTRSYNEQFF. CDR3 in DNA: TGTGCCAGCAGCTCGACTCGCTCCTACAATGAGCAGTTCTTC.

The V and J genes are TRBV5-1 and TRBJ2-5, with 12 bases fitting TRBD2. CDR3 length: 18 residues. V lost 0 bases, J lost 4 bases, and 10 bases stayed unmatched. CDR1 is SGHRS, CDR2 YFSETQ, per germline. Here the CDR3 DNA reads TGCGCCAGCAGCTTGGCCTTCCGACTAGCGGGAGTCGGAGAGACCCAGTACTTC. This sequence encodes CASSLAFRLAGVGETQYF.

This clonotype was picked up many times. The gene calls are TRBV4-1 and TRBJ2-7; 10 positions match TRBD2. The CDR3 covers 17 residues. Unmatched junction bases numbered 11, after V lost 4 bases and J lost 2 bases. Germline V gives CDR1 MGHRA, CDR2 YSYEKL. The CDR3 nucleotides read TGCGCCAGCAGCCCAGGTCTTAGGACTAGCGGAACCTACGAGCAGTACTTC. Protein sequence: CASSPGLRTSGTYEQYF.

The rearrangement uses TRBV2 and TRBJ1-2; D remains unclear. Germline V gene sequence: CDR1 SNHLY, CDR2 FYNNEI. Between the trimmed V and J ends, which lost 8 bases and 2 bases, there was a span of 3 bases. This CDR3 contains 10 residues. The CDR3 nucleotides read TGTGCCAGCCGCAACTATGGCTACACCTTC. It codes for CASRNYGYTF.

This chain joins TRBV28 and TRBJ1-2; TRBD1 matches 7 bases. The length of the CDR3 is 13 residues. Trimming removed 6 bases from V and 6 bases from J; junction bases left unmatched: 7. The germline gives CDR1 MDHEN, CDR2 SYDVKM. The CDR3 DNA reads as TGTGCCAGCAGGCCAACAGGGGAGGATGGCTACACCTTC. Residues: CASRPTGEDGYTF.

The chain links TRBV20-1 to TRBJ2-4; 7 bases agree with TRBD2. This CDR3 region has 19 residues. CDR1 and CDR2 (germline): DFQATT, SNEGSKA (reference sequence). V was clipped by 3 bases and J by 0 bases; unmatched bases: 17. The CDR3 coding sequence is TGCAGTGCTAGTGACCCCGGGACTACTTATTCGTTAGCCAAAAACATTCAGTACTTC. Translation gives CSASDPGTTYSLAKNIQYF.

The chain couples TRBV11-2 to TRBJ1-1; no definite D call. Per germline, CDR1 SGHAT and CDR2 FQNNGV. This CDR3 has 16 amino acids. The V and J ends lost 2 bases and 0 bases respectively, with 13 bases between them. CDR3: CASSLWAARLNTEAFF. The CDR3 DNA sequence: TGTGCCAGCAGCTTATGGGCAGCTCGGCTGAACACTGAAGCTTTCTTT.

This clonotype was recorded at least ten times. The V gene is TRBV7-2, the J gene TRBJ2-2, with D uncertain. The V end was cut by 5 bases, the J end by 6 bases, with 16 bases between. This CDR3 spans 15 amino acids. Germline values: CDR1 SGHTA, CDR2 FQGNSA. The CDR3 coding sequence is TGTGCCAGCAGCATAATGGTGGGCAGATCCGGGGAGCTGTTTTTT. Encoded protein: CASSIMVGRSGELFF.